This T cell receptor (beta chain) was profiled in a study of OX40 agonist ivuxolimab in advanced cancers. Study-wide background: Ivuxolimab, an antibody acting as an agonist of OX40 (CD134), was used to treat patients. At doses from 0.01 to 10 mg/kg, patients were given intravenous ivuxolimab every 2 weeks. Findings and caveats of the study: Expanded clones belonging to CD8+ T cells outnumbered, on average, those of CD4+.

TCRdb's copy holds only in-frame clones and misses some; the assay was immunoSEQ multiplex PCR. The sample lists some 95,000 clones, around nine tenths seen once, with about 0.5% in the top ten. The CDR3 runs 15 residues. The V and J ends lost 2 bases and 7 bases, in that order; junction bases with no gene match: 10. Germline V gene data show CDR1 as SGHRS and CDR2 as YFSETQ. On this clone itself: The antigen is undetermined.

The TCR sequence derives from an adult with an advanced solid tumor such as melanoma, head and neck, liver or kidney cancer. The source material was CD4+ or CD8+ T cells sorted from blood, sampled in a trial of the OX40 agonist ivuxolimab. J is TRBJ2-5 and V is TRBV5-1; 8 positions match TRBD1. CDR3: CASSFTGTGGWTQYF. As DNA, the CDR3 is TGCGCCAGCAGCTTTACCGGGACAGGTGGATGGACCCAGTACTTC.